This entry is about one TCR beta chain. Its antigen is currently unknown. The data stem from a study of T cell responses to AZD1222 COVID-19 vaccine. For the study at large: Pooling covered second doses at about 4 or about 12 weeks.

The CDR3 loop spans 12 amino acids. Study-level results: White British donors predominated, females outnumbered males, and clonal diversity was possibly underestimated. Sampled repertoires all dated from after the peak T cell response. The study reported that nearly half of spike-specific TCRs target unmutated variant regions.

Clones were read by immunoSEQ multiplex PCR, and TCRdb kept only the in-frame ones, dropping some. Counted here are some 120,000 clones, about 89% occurring once; the ten biggest clones make up around 4%. The sequence derives from an adult in good health. The source was peripheral blood, collected on day 0 of AZD1222 vaccination. V usage is TRBV21-1 and J usage is TRBJ2-7. TRBV21-1 is annotated as a pseudogene. The CDR3 reads CASSKDPYEQYF. As DNA, the CDR3 is TGTGCCAGCAGCAAAGATCCCTACGAGCAGTACTTC.